A selection of T cell receptor beta chains follows, all from one sample in a study of blood T cell repertoires in COVID-19. Measured with immunoSEQ multiplex PCR; TCRdb has only the in-frame clones, and not every one. The table shows about 200,000 clones, with 85% to 90% occurring only once. Input material: peripheral blood. The receptors here all came from a woman aged 45-59 years with acute or convalescent COVID-19. CDR3s include the opening cysteine and the closing phenylalanine or tryptophan. Each record gives: V gene, J gene, D gene, CDR3 protein, CDR3 DNA. The D gene is left open where the match is weak.

TRBV6-2/TRBV6-3	TRBJ2-1	-	CASSSLDGNEQFF	TGTGCCAGCAGTTCGCTAGACGGCAATGAGCAGTTCTTC
TRBV6-6	TRBJ1-1	TRBD1	CASSTGTGIHTEAFF	TGTGCCAGCAGTACCGGGACAGGTATACACACTGAAGCTTTCTTT
TRBV6-5	TRBJ1-2	-	CASSLAPVRGYTF	TGTGCCAGCAGTCTTGCCCCAGTTCGTGGCTACACCTTC
TRBV9	TRBJ2-7	-	CASGSGGTLSYEQYF	TGTGCCAGCGGTTCCGGGGGAACGCTCTCCTACGAGCAGTACTTC
TRBV6-6	TRBJ1-2	TRBD1	CASSFQGAGYGYTF	TGTGCCAGCAGTTTTCAGGGGGCGGGCTATGGCTACACCTTC
TRBV7-2	TRBJ1-5	-	CASGQDQPQHF	TGTGCCAGCGGCCAGGATCAGCCCCAGCATTTT
TRBV6-5	TRBJ1-2	TRBD1	CASSYSRTGLYGYTF	TGTGCCAGCAGTTACTCTAGGACAGGCCTCTATGGCTACACCTTC
TRBV6-4	TRBJ2-7	-	CASSDRGTGEQYF	TGTGCCAGCAGTGATCGGGGGACTGGCGAGCAGTACTTC
TRBV10-1	TRBJ2-1	TRBD2	CASSELAGSYNEQFF	TGCGCCAGCAGTGAACTAGCGGGATCCTACAATGAGCAGTTCTTC
TRBV6-2/TRBV6-3	TRBJ2-2	TRBD2	CASSTSGGHTGELFF	TGTGCCAGCAGCACTAGCGGGGGACACACCGGGGAGCTGTTTTTT